This T cell receptor beta chain is drawn from a study of T cells in Graves' hyperthyroidism and ophthalmopathy. V was clipped by 1 base and J by 0 bases, with 10 bases between them. The germline V gene encodes CDR1 MGHDK and CDR2 SYGVNS. This CDR3 has 16 residues. Findings and caveats of the study: Blood also contained most expanded thyroid clonotypes above 0.001. Stable hyperthyroidism was separated from ophthalmopathy by a model based on 13 V-J features.

Concerning this clonotype itself: Its antigen is as yet unknown.

Amplification of TCR beta CDR3 regions used RNA as the template. When the TCR CDR3 underwent first-round RT-PCR, the HTBI primer set was used. TCRdb analysed the multiplex PCR reads with MiXCR anew, one entry per CDR3 protein. The sample shows approximately 610,000 distinct CDR3 sequences, over 15% of them seen only once. The sequencing sample was made of blood. The TCR sequence derives from a woman under 30 with Graves' hyperthyroidism. The rearrangement uses TRBV25-1 and TRBJ2-1; possibly TRBD2 for D (6 bases). The CDR3 DNA follows: TGTGCCAGCAGTGAATCGGGGCGGGACTCCTACAATGAGCAGTTCTTC. This encodes CASSESGRDSYNEQFF.